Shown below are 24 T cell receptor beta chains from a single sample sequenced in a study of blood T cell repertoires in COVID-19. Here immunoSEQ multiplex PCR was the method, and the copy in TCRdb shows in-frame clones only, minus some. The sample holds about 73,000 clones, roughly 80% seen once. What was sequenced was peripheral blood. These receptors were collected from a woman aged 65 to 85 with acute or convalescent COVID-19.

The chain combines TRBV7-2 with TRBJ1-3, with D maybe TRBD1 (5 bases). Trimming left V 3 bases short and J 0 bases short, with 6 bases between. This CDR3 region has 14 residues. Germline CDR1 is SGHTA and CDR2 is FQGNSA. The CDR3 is CASSFQGSGNTIYF. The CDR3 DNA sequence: TGTGCCAGCAGCTTTCAGGGCTCTGGAAACACCATATATTTT. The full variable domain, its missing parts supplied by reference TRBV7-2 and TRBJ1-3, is GAGVSQSPSNKVTEKGKDVELRCDPISGHTALYWYRQSLGQGLEFLIYFQGNSAPDKSGLPSDRFSAERTGGSVSTLTIQRTQQEDSAVYLCASSFQGSGNTIYFGEGSWLTVV.

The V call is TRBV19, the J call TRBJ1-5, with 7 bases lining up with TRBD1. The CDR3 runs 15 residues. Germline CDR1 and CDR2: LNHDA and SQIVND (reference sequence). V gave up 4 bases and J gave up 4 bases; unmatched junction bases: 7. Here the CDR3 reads CASSNRDRTNQPQHF. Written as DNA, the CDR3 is TGTGCCAGTAGTAACCGGGACAGAACTAATCAGCCCCAGCATTTT.

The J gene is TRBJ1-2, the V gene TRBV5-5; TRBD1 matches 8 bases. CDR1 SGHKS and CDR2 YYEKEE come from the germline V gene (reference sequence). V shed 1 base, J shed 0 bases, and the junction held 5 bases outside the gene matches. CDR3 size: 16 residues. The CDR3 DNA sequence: TGTGCCAGCAGCTTGAGACAGGGGAAAACTAACTATGGCTACACCTTC. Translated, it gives CASSLRQGKTNYGYTF.

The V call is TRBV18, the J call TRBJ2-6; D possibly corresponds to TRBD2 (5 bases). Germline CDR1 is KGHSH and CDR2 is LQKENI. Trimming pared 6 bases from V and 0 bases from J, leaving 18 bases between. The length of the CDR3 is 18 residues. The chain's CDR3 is CASSLHGGSNSGANVLTF. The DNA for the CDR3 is TGTGCCAGCTCCCTTCACGGAGGCAGTAACTCTGGGGCCAACGTCCTGACTTTC.

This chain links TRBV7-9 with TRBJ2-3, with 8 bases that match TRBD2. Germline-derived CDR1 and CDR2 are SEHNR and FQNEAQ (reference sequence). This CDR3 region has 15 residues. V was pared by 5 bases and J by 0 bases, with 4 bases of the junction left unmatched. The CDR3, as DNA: TGTGCCAGCAGCCAAGCGGGAGTGAGCACAGATACGCAGTATTTT. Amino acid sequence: CASSQAGVSTDTQYF.

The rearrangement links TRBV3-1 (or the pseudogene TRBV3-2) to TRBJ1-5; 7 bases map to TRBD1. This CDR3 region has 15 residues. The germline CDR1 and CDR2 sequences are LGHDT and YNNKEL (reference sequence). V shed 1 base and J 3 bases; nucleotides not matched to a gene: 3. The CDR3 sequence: CASSQGTGHNQPQHF. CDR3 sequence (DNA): TGTGCCAGCAGCCAAGGGACAGGTCACAATCAGCCCCAGCATTTT.

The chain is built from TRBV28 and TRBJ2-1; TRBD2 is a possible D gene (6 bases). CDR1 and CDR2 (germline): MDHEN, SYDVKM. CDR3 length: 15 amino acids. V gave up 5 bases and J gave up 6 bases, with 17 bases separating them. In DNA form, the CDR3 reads TGTGCCAGCAGTACCGCCTCCGGGAGACCCAATGAGCAGTTCTTC. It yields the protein CASSTASGRPNEQFF.

The CDR3, as DNA: TGTGCCAGCTCACAGGGGGCGGGAGATACGCAGTATTTT. Its protein product is CASSQGAGDTQYF. This chain joins TRBV18 and TRBJ2-3; 7 bases are shared with TRBD1. This CDR3 region has 13 residues. J lost 5 bases, V lost 4 bases, and 3 bases had no gene match. Germline-derived CDR1 and CDR2 are KGHSH and LQKENI.

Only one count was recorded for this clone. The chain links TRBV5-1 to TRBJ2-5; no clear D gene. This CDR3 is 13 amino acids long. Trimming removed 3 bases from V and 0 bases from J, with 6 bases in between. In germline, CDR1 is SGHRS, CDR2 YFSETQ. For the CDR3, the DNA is TGCGCCAGCAGCTCCCAGTACCAAGAGACCCAGTACTTC. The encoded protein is CASSSQYQETQYF.

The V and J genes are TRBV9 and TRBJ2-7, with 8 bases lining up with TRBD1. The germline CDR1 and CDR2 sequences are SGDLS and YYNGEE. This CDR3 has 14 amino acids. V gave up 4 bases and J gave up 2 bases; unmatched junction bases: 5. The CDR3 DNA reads TGTGCCAGCAGCCCGGGGACAGGCACCTACGAGCAGTACTTC. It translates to CASSPGTGTYEQYF. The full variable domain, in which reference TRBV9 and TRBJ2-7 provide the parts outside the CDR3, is DSGVTQTPKHLITATGQRVTLRCSPRSGDLSVYWYQQSLDQGLQFLIQYYNGEERAKGNILERFSAQQFPDLHSELNLSSLELGDSALYFCASSPGTGTYEQYFGPGTRLTVT.

The CDR3 coding sequence is TGTGCCAGCAGTTTTTGGACAGGGGGCGCAGTCTATGGCTACACCTTC. It codes for CASSFWTGGAVYGYTF. The V call is TRBV27, the J call TRBJ1-2; 11 nucleotides agree with TRBD1. The CDR3 is 16 residues long. Germline assignment: CDR1 MNHEY and CDR2 SMNVEV (reference sequence). The junction had 7 bases not matched to a gene; V was cut back by 3 bases and J by 4 bases.

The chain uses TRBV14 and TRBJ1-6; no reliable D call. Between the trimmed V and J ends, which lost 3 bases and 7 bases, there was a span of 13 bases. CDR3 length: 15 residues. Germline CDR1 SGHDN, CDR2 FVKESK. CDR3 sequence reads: CASSQTGQDNSPLHF. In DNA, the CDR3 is TGTGCCAGCAGCCAGACGGGTCAAGACAATTCACCCCTCCACTTT. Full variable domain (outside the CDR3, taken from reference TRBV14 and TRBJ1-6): EAGVTQFPSHSVIEKGQTVTLRCDPISGHDNLYWYRRVMGKEIKFLLHFVKESKQDESGMPNNRFLAERTGGTYSTLKVQPAELEDSGVYFCASSQTGQDNSPLHFGNGTRLTVT.

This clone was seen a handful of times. CDR3 loop: CASSELLAEQETQYF. The CDR3 DNA reads as TGTGCCAGCAGTGAATTACTAGCGGAGCAAGAGACCCAGTACTTC. The V and J genes are TRBV6-1 and TRBJ2-5; 8 bases are shared with TRBD2. The trim removed 2 bases at V and 2 bases at J, leaving 4 bases unmatched. This CDR3 is 15 amino acids long. Germline V gene data show CDR1 as MNHNS and CDR2 as SASEGT.

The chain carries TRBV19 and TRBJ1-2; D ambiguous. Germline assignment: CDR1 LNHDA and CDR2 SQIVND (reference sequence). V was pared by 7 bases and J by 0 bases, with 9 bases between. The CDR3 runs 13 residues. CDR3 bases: TGTGCCAGTAATCGGGGTTCTAACTATGGCTACACCTTC. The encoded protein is CASNRGSNYGYTF.

In nucleotides, the CDR3 is TGTGCCAGCAGCCAAGATTGGGGGGACTACGAGCAGTACTTC. This codes for CASSQDWGDYEQYF. This sequence joins TRBV3-1 (or the pseudogene TRBV3-2) and TRBJ2-7; D is perhaps TRBD2 (6 bases). The germline V gene has CDR1 LGHDT and CDR2 YNNKEL (reference sequence). The CDR3 covers 14 residues. Trimming shortened V by 0 bases and J by 3 bases, and 9 bases separated the two germline ends.

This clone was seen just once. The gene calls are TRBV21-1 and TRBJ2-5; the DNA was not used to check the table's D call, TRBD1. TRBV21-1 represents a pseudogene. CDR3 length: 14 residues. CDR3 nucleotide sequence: TGTGCCAGCAGCAAAGTTTGCCCTTTGGCGACCCAGTACTTC. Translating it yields CASSKVCPLATQYF.

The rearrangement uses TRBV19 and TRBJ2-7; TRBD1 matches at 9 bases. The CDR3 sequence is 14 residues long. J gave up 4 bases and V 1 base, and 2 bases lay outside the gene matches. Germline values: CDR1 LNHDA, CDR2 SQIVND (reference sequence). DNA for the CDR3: TGTGCCAGTAGTATAGGGACAGGGGTGTACGAGCAGTACTTC. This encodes CASSIGTGVYEQYF.

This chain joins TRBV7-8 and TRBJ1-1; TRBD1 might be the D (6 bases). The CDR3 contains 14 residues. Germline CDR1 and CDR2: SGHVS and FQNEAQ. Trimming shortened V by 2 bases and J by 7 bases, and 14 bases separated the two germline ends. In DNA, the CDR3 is TGTGCCAGCAGCTTAAGTCGGGGGGCTGGTGAAGCTTTCTTT. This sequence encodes CASSLSRGAGEAFF.

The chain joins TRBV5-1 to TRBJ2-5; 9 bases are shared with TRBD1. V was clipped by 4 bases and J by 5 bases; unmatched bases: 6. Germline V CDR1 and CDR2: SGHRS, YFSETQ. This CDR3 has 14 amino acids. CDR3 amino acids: CASSGGQGEETQYF. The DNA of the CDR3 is TGCGCCAGCAGCGGGGGACAGGGTGAGGAGACCCAGTACTTC. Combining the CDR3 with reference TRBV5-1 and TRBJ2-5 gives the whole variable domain KAGVTQTPRYLIKTRGQQVTLSCSPISGHRSVSWYQQTPGQGLQFLFEYFSETQRNKGNFPGRFSGRQFSNSRSEMNVSTLELGDSALYLCASSGGQGEETQYFGPGTRLLVL.

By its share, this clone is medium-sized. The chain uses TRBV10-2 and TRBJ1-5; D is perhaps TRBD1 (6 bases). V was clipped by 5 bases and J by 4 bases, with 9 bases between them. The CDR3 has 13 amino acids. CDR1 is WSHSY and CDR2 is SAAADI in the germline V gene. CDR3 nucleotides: TGCGCCAGCAGTACAGGGTTAAATCAGCCCCAGCATTTT. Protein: CASSTGLNQPQHF.

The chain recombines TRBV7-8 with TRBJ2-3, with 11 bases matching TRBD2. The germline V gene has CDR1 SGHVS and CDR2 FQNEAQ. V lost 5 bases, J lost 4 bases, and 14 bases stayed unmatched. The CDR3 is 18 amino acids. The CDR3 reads CASSPLAGGPILADTQYF. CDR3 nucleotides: TGTGCCAGCAGCCCGTTAGCGGGAGGGCCGATTTTAGCAGATACGCAGTATTTT. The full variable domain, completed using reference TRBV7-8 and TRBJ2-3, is GAGVSQSPRYKVAKRGQDVALRCDPISGHVSLFWYQQALGQGPEFLTYFQNEAQLDKSGLPSDRFFAERPEGSVSTLKIQRTQQEDSAVYLCASSPLAGGPILADTQYFGPGTRLTVL.

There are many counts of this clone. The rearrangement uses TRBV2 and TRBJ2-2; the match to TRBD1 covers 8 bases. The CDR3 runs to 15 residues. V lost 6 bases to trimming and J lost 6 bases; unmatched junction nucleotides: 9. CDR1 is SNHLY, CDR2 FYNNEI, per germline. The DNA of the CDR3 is TGTGCCAGCAGGTCGACAGGGGCCGGGGCCGGGGAGCTGTTTTTT. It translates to CASRSTGAGAGELFF. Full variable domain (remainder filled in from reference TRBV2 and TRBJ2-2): EPEVTQTPSHQVTQMGQEVILRCVPISNHLYFYWYRQILGQKVEFLVSFYNNEISEKSEIFDDQFSVERPDGSNFTLKIRSTKLEDSAMYFCASRSTGAGAGELFFGEGSRLTVL.

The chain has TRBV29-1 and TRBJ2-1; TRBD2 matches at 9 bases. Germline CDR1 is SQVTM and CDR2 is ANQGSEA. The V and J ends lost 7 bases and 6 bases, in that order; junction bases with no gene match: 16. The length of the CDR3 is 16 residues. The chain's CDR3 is CSGYPPTSGLFNEQFF. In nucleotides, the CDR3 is TGCAGCGGCTATCCCCCAACTAGCGGGCTATTCAATGAGCAGTTCTTC.

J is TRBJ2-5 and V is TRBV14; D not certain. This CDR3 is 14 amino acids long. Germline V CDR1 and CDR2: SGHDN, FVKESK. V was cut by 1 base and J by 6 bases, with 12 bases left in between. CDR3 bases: TGTGCCAGCAGCCAAGTTTGGCTGCCCCAGACCCAGTACTTC. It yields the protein CASSQVWLPQTQYF.